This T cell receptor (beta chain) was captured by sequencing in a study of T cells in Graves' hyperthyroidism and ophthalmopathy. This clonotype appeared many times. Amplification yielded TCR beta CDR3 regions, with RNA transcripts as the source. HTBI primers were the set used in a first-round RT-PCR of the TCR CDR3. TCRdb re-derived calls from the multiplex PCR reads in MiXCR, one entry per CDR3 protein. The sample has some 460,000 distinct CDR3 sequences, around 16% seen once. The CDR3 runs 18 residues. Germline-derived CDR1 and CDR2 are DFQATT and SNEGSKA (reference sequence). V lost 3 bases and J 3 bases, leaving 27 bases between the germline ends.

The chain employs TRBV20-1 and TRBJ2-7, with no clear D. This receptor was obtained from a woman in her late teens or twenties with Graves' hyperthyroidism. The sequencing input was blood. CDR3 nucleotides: TGCAGTGCTAGGAGGCCCGGTAGTTATCCTCTCTTCCTCTACGAGCAGTACTTC. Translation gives CSARRPGSYPLFLYEQYF.